This T cell receptor (beta chain) originates from a study of OX40 agonist ivuxolimab in advanced cancers. At the level of the study: Patients were roughly 83% male with ages about 23 to 80, mean about 65.

Study outcomes and limitations: In the 0.1 to 3.0 mg/kg range, CD4+ and CD8+ blood T cells had expanded clonally by week 6. Among the least clonally expanded were partial responders at 0.1-3.0 mg/kg.

The repertoire was sequenced with immunoSEQ multiplex PCR; TCRdb's copy has only in-frame clones and lacks some. This sample has tens of thousands of clones, with around 85% found just once. On this clone itself: Its specificity is not known.

The CDR3 extends over 14 amino acids. Deletions cut 5 bases from V and 8 bases from J, with 16 bases between. Germline V CDR1 and CDR2: SGHDT, YYEEEE. The origin of this receptor is an adult with an advanced solid tumor such as melanoma, head and neck, liver or kidney cancer. The sequencing used CD4+ or CD8+ T cells sorted from blood, collected in a trial of the OX40 agonist ivuxolimab. The chain is built from TRBV5-6 and TRBJ1-4; possibly TRBD1 for D (6 bases). The CDR3 loop is CASRDRGGEEKLFF. CDR3 coding DNA: TGTGCCAGCAGGGATCGGGGGGGCGAGGAAAAACTGTTTTTT.